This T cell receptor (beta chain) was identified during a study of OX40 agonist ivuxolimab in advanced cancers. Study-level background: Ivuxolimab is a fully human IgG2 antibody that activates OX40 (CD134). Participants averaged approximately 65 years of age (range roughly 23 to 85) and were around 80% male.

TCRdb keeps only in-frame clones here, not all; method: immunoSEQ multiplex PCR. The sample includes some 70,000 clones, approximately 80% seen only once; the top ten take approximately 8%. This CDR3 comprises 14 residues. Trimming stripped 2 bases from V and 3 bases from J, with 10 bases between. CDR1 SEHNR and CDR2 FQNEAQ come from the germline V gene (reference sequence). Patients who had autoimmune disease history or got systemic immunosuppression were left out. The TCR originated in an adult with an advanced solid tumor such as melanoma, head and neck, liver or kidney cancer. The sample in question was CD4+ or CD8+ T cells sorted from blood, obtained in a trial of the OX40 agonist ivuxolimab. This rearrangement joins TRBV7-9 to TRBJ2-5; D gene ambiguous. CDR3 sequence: CASSLTHEKETQYF. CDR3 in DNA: TGTGCCAGCAGCTTAACGCATGAAAAAGAGACCCAGTACTTC.